Listed below are T cell receptor beta chains from one sample, sequenced in a study of a mutant IDH1 vaccine in newly diagnosed glioma. What these receptors recognize is not known. TCRdb's table, derived via immunoSEQ multiplex PCR, lists solely in-frame clones and lacks some. The sample has about 44,000 clones, around 93% seen once. Sequencing used PBMCs, obtained from a glioma patient whose treatment included an IDH1 peptide vaccine. The receptors shown here come from a man in his fifties or sixties with glioma. Both conserved end residues are part of each CDR3. Clone size appears in some rows only: once, few, many, or a class for an expanded clone.

>15|TRBJ1-5|TRBV30|few
CAWSNPHGSNQPQHF
>17|TRBJ2-3|TRBV5-1|once
CASSARLAGGSTDTQYF
>16|TRBJ2-5|TRBV5-1|.
CASSRGRSPTQETQYF
>15|TRBJ2-1|TRBV18|.
CASSPLGTDYNEQFF
>15|TRBJ2-1|TRBV5-4|.
CASSQDQRGYNEQFF
>15|TRBJ2-3|TRBV7-3|.
CASSLQSSQPDTQYF
>15|TRBJ2-7|TRBV9|.
CASSPAPDYSYEQYF
>12|TRBJ2-7|TRBV7-8|.
CASSRTGFPQYF
>16|TRBJ2-7|TRBV29-1|.
CSVGLVTGTLSYEQYF
>15|TRBJ2-1|TRBV7-9|.
CASTNRGQGRSGQFF
>14|TRBJ1-4|TRBV10-1|few
CASSEGTGAEKLFF
>16|TRBJ1-1|TRBV7-9|.
CASSLEIVWGYTEAFF
>18|TRBJ2-2|TRBV19|.
CASSSPSLRHLNTGELFF
>14|TRBJ2-5|TRBV25-1|once
CASSEWNEQETQYF
>16|TRBJ2-5|TRBV29-1|.
CSVDGLAGATGETQYF
>15|TRBJ1-5|TRBV2|.
CASSEEGMNNQPQHF
>14|TRBJ2-1|TRBV6-6|.
CASAGTSGGTEQFF
>15|TRBJ1-1|TRBV7-9|.
CASSLIFSGNTEAFF
>14|TRBJ2-1|TRBV27|.
CASSSPTNYNEQFF
>13|TRBJ2-2|TRBV11-2|.
CASSLDLTGELFF
>13|TRBJ2-3|TRBV18|.
CASSPGVADTQYF
>16|TRBJ2-3|TRBV11-2|.
CASSLILAGGTDTQYF
>14|TRBJ2-1|TRBV18|.
CASSPRLQMGPLFF
>11|TRBJ2-5|TRBV7-9|once
CASRSRETQYF
>14|TRBJ1-6|TRBV11-2|.
CASSTGTALSPLHF
>10|TRBJ2-2|TRBV21-1|.
CAGRTGELFF
>15|TRBJ1-5|TRBV27|.
CASSPLPGFGQPQHF
>19|TRBJ1-2|TRBV4-1|.
CASSQDLGDRAVGNGGYTF
>15|TRBJ1-5|TRBV5-8|.
CASSFGTGWNQPQHF